This paragraph covers one TCR beta chain sequence. The record originates from a study of blood T cell repertoires in COVID-19. Study-level information: Italy, Spain and the United States were the sources of the convalescent and acute COVID-19 samples. PBMCs, B-cell-depleted T cells, or T cells provided the cDNA or gDNA that made up the material.

Germline CDR1 and CDR2: SGDLS and YYNGEE. V trimming: 0 bases; J trimming: 7 bases; junction bases outside the gene matches: 6. The CDR3 is 15 amino acids. In the original workflow: Reference gene primer amplification in the assay estimated nucleated cell counts. Assay: immunoSEQ multiplex PCR; the TCRdb copy retains only in-frame clones and omits some. The V and J calls and clone size were taken over from that table, and D and trimming were inferred from the DNA. The top ten clones hold roughly 0.92% of a sample with 270,000 or so clones, 89% of them seen once. The sequence was collected from a woman in her 40s who had recovered from COVID-19. The source material was peripheral blood. The J gene is TRBJ2-1, the V gene TRBV9; TRBD2 aligns across 8 bases. The CDR3 coding sequence is TGTGCCAGCAGCGTAGGACGGGAGGGCCGGAATGAGCAGTTCTTC. It translates to CASSVGREGRNEQFF.